This T cell receptor (beta chain) was obtained from a study of T cell responses to AZD1222 COVID-19 vaccine. The method was immunoSEQ multiplex PCR; TCRdb's version includes in-frame clones alone and lacks a portion of them. The sample contains 60,000 to 75,000 clones, roughly nine tenths of which appear only once. This CDR3 is built from 15 residues. Germline CDR1 is SGHAT and CDR2 is FQNNGV. The ends were cut back, 4 bases at V and 0 bases at J, with 12 bases in the middle. This material consisted of peripheral blood, taken 28 days after the second AZD1222 dose. This chain connects TRBV11-2 to TRBJ2-5; no definite D call. The receptor comes from an adult who received the AZD1222 COVID-19 vaccine. CDR3 loop: CASSSGRSYQETQYF. The CDR3 DNA reads as TGTGCCAGCAGCTCAGGTAGAAGCTACCAAGAGACCCAGTACTTC.